This TCR beta chain appears in the sequencing data of a study of blood T cells in healthy people across ages. Trimming removed 6 bases from V and 13 bases from J; junction bases left unmatched: 8. The germline CDR1 and CDR2 sequences are MNHEY and SVGEGT. The CDR3 runs 12 residues. With a J-beta primer mix and a sample-barcoded 5' primer, a second PCR ran 7 to 11 cycles. Each CDR3 protein gets one entry after TCRdb re-called the 5' RACE reads with MiXCR. The sample includes 600,000 to 1,000,000 distinct CDR3 sequences, around 25% of them seen just once. This clonotype was found a few times. This same sample was also taken into another study, of T cells of mothers and their children.

The receptor was derived from a boy aged 5-17 years in good health. Material: blood. The rearrangement links TRBV6-2 or TRBV6-3 to TRBJ2-2; 7 nucleotides align to TRBD2. CDR3 nucleotide sequence: TGTGCCAGCAGCCTAGCGGCCCGGAGGCTGTTTTTT. This sequence encodes CASSLAARRLFF.